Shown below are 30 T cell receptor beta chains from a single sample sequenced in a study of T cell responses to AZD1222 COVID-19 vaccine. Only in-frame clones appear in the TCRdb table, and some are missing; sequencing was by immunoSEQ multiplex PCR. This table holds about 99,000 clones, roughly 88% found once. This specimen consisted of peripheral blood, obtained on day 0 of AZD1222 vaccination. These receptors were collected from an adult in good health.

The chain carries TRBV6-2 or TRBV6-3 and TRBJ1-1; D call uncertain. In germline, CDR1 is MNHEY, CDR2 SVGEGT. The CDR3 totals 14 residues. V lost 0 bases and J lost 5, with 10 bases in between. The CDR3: CASSYSFLRTEAFF. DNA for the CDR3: TGTGCCAGCAGTTACTCGTTTCTCAGGACTGAAGCTTTCTTT.

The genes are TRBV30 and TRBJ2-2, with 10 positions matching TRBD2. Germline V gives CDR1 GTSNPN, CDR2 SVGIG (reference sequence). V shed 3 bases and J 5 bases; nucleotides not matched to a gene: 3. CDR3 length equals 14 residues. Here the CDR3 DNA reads TGTGCCTGGAGGGGGACTAGCGCTACCGGGGAGCTGTTTTTT. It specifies CAWRGTSATGELFF. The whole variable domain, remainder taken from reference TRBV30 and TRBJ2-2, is SQTIHQWPATLVQPVGSPLSLECTVEGTSNPNLYWYRQAAGRGLQLLFYSVGIGQISSEVPQNLSASRPQDRQFILSSKKLLLSDSGFYLCAWRGTSATGELFFGEGSRLTVL.

CDR3 loop: CAWSAGRETQYF. The CDR3 DNA reads as TGTGCCTGGAGTGCTGGGAGGGAGACCCAGTACTTC. This rearrangement joins TRBV30 to TRBJ2-5; the D gene is possibly TRBD2 (6 bases). Germline CDR1 reads GTSNPN; CDR2 reads SVGIG (reference sequence). V was trimmed by 1 base and J by 5 bases, leaving 8 bases between them. There are 12 residues in the CDR3.

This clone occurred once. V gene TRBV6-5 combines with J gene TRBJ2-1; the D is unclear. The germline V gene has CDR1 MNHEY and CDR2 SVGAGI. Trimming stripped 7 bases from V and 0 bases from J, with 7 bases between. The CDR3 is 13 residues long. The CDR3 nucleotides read TGTGCCAGCATAAGCCTCTCCTACAATGAGCAGTTCTTC. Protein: CASISLSYNEQFF.

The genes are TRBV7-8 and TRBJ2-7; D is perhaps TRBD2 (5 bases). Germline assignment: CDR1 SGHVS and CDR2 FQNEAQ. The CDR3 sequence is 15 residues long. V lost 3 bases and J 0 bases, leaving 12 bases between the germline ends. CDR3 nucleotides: TGTGCCAGCAGCTTTTACATGGGGAGCTCCTACGAGCAGTACTTC. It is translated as CASSFYMGSSYEQYF.

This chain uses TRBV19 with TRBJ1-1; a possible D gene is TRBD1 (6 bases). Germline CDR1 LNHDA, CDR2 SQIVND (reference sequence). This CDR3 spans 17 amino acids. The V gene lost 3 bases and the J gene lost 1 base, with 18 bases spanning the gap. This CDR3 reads CASSIATGRFSNTEAFF. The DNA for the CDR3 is TGTGCCAGTAGTATTGCAACAGGGAGGTTTTCGAACACTGAAGCTTTCTTT. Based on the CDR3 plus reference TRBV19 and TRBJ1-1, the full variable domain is DGGITQSPKYLFRKEGQNVTLSCEQNLNHDAMYWYRQDPGQGLRLIYYSQIVNDFQKGDIAEGYSVSREKKESFPLTVTSAQKNPTAFYLCASSIATGRFSNTEAFFGQGTRLTVV.

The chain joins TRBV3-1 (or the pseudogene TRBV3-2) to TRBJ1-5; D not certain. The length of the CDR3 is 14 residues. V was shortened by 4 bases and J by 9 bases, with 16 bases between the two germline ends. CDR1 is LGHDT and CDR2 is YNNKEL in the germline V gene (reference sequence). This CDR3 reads CASSPTNGIGPQHF. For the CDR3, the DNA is TGTGCCAGCAGCCCGACTAATGGCATTGGGCCCCAGCATTTT.

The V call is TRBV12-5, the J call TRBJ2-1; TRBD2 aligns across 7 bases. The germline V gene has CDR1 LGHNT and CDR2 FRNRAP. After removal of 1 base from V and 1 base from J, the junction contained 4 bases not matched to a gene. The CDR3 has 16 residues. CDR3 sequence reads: CASGLAGGVSYNEQFF. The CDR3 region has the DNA TGTGCTAGTGGTTTGGCTGGGGGGGTGTCCTACAATGAGCAGTTCTTC.

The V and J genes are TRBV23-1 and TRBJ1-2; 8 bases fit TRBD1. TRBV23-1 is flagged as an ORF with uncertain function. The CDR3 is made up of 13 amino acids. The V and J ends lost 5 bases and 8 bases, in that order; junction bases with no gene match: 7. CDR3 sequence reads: CASSFRTGTGYTF. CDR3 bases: TGCGCCAGCAGTTTCCGGACAGGGACAGGCTACACCTTC.

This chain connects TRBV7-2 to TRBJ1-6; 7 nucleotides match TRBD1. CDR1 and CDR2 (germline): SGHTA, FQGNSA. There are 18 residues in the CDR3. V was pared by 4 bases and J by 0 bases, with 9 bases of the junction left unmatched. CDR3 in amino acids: CASSSLGQPSSYNSPLHF. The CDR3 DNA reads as TGTGCCAGCAGCTCACTGGGACAGCCGAGCTCCTATAATTCACCCCTCCACTTT.

Written as DNA, the CDR3 is TGTGCCAGCAGCCATTTTCTCTCGGGACAGGGAGGTGGCTACACCTTC. This encodes CASSHFLSGQGGGYTF. This chain joins TRBV3-1 (or the pseudogene TRBV3-2) and TRBJ1-2; the match to TRBD1 covers 9 bases. This CDR3 has 16 amino acids. Germline V gene data show CDR1 as LGHDT and CDR2 as YNNKEL (reference sequence). V lost 3 bases, J lost 7 bases, and 12 bases stayed unmatched.

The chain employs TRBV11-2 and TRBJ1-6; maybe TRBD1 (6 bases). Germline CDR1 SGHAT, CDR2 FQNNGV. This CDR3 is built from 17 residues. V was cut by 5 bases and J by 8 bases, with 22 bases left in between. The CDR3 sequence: CASSTYGTLDSDSPLHF. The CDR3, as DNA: TGTGCCAGCAGCACTTACGGGACACTCGACTCCGATTCACCCCTCCACTTT.

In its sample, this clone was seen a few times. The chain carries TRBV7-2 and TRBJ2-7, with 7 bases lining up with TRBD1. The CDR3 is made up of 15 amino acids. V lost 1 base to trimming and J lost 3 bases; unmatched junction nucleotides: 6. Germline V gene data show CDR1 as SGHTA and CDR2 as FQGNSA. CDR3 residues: CASSLDQGVIYEQYF. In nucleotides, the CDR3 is TGTGCCAGCAGCTTAGATCAGGGGGTTATCTACGAGCAGTACTTC.

CDR3 nucleotide sequence: TGTGCCAGCAGCCAAACCGGGACAGGGAGAGATTCACCCCTCCACTTT. Residues: CASSQTGTGRDSPLHF. This rearrangement joins TRBV14 to TRBJ1-6; 9 bases match TRBD1. CDR1 is SGHDN and CDR2 is FVKESK in the germline V gene. J lost 8 bases, V lost 2 bases, and 7 bases had no gene match. This CDR3 contains 16 residues.

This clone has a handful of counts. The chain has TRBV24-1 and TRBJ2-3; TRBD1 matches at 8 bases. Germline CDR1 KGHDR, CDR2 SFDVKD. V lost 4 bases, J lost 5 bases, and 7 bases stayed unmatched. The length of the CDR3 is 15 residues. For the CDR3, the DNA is TGTGCCACCAGTGACACGTTACAGGGGGAAGATACGCAGTATTTT. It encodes CATSDTLQGEDTQYF.

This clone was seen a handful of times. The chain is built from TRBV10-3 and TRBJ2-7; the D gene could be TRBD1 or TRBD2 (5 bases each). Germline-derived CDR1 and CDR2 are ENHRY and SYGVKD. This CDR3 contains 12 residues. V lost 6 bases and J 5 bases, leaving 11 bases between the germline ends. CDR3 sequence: CAIRAVGDEQYF. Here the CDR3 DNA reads TGTGCCATCAGAGCGGTAGGGGACGAGCAGTACTTC.

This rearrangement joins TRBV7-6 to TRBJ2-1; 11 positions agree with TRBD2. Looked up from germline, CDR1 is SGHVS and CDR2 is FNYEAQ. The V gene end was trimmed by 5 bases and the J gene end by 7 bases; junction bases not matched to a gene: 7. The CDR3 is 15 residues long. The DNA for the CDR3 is TGTGCCAGCAGCATCCCTAGCGGGGGGCGGAATGAGCAGTTCTTC. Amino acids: CASSIPSGGRNEQFF.

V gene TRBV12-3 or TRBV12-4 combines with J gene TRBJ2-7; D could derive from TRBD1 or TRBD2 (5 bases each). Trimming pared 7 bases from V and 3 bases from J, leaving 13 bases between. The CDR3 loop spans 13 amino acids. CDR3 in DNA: TGTGCCAGCAATGCCCGGGACGGCTACGAGCAGTACTTC. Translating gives CASNARDGYEQYF.

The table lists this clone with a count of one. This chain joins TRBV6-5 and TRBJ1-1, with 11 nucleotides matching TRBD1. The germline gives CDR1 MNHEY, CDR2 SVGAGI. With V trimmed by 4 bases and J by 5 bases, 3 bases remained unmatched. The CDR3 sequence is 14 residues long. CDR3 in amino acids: CASSFGTGGTEAFF. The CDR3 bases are TGTGCCAGCAGTTTCGGGACAGGGGGAACTGAAGCTTTCTTT.

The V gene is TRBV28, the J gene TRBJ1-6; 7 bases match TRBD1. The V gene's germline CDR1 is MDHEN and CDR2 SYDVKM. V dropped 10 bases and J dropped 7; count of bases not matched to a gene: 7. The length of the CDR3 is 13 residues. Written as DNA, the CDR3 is TGTGCCACCACAGGGGTTCCGAATTCACCCCTCCACTTT. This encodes CATTGVPNSPLHF.

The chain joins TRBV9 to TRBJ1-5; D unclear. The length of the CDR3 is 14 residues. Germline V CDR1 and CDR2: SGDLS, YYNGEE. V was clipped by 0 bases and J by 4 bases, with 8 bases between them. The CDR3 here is CASSVGVGNQPQHF. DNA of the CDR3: TGTGCCAGCAGCGTAGGGGTCGGGAATCAGCCCCAGCATTTT.

The CDR3: CASSKETKKFF. The CDR3 region has the DNA TGTGCCAGCAGTAAAGAGACTAAGAAGTTCTTC. V and J are TRBV12-3 or TRBV12-4 and TRBJ2-1; possibly TRBD2 for D (5 bases). The CDR3 spans 11 residues. Trimming pared 5 bases from V and 14 bases from J, leaving 13 bases between.

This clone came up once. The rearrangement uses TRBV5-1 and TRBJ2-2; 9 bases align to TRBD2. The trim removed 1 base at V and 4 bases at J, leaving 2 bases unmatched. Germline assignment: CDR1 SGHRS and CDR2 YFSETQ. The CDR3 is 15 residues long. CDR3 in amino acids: CASSLTSGLTGELFF. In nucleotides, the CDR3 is TGCGCCAGCAGCTTGACTAGCGGGCTCACCGGGGAGCTGTTTTTT.

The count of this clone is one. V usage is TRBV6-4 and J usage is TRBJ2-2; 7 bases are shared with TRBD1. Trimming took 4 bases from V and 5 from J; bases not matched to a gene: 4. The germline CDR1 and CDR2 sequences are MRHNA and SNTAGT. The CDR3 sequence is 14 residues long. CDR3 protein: CASSGQGETGELFF. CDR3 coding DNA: TGTGCCAGCAGTGGACAGGGCGAGACCGGGGAGCTGTTTTTT.

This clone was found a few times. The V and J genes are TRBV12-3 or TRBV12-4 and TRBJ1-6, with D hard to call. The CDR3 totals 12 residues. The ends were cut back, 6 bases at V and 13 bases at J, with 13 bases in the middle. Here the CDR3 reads CASRQSLMPLHF. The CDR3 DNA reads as TGTGCCAGCAGGCAGTCTCTGATGCCCCTCCACTTT.

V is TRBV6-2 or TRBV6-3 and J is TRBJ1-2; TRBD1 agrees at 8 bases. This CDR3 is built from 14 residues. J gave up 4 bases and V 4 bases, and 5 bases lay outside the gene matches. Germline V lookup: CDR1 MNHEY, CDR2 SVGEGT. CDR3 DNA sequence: TGTGCCAGCAGTTTGACAGGGGCCATCTATGGCTACACCTTC. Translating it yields CASSLTGAIYGYTF.

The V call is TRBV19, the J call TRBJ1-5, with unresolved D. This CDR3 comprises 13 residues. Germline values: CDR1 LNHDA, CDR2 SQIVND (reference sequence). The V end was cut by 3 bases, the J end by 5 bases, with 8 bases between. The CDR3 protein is CASSMAQYQPQHF. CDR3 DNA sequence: TGTGCCAGTAGTATGGCGCAGTATCAGCCCCAGCATTTT.

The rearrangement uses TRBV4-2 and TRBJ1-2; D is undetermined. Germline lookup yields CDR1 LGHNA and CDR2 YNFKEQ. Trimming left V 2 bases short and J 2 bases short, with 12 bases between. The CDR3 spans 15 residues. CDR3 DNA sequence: TGTGCCAGCAGCCAATCGGGTCTCGAAAACTATGGCTACACCTTC. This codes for CASSQSGLENYGYTF.

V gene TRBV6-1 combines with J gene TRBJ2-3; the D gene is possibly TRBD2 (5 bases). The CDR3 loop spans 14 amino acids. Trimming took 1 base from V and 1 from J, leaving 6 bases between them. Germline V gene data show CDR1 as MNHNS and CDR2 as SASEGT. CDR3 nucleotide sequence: TGTGCCAGCAGTGAAGTGGAGGGCACAGATACGCAGTATTTT. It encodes CASSEVEGTDTQYF.

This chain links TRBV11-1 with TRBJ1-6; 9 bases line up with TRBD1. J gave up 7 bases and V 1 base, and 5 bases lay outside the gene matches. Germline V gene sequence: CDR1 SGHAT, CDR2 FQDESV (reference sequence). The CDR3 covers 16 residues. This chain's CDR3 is CASSLGTGGRNSPLHF. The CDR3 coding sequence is TGTGCCAGCAGCTTAGGAACAGGGGGCAGGAATTCACCCCTCCACTTT. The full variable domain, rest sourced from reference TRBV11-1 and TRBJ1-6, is EAEVAQSPRYKITEKSQAVAFWCDPISGHATLYWYRQILGQGPELLVQFQDESVVDDSQLPKDRFSAERLKGVDSTLKIQPAELGDSAMYLCASSLGTGGRNSPLHFGNGTRLTVT.